The clone carrying this T cell receptor beta chain was observed a handful of times. Its cognate antigen is unknown. The sample comes from a study of CD8 T cells in ankylosing spondylitis. Study observations and caveats: Peripheral blood samples showed relatively rare disease-linked clones, and these clones were CD8+. Ankylosing spondylitis blood appeared to carry a characteristic TCR beta motif of eight or nine highly homologous variants. Reports say disease-linked clones showed up significantly more in matched ankylosing spondylitis synovial fluid. Certain motif variants had earlier been reported in reactive arthritis synovial fluid and blood.

The authors made TCR beta libraries by quantitative 5'-RACE with molecular barcodes. Each CDR3 protein is one row after TCRdb ran MiXCR on the 5' RACE reads. The sample shows around 480,000 distinct CDR3 sequences, 17% of them seen only once. The CDR3 consists of 16 residues. The germline CDR1 and CDR2 sequences are SGHRS and YFSETQ. Trimming cost V 4 bases and J 10 bases, with 21 bases left between them. This sequence was found in a male donor with ankylosing spondylitis. This rearrangement joins TRBV5-1 to TRBJ1-6, with D perhaps matching TRBD1 (6 bases). Sequencing used blood, either unsorted or a sorted T cell fraction (not recorded which). The CDR3 spells CASSLMSTGGGSPLHF. In DNA form, the CDR3 reads TGCGCCAGCAGCCTGATGTCGACCGGGGGGGGCTCACCCCTCCACTTT.